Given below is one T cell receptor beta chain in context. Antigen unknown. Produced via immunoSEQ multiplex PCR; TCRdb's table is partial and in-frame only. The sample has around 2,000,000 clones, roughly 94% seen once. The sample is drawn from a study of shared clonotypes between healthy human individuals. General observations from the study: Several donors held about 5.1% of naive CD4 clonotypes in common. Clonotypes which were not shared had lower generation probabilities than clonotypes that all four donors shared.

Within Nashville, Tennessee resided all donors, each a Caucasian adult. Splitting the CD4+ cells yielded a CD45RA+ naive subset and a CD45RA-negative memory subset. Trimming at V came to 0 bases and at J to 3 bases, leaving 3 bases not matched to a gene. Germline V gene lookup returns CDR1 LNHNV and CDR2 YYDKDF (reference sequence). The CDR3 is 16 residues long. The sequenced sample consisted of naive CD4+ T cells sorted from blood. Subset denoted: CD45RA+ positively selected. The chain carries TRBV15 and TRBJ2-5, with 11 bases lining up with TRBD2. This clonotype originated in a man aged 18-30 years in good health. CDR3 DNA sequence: TGTGCCACCAGCAGAGACCCGGGACTAGCGGAAGAGACCCAGTACTTC. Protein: CATSRDPGLAEETQYF.